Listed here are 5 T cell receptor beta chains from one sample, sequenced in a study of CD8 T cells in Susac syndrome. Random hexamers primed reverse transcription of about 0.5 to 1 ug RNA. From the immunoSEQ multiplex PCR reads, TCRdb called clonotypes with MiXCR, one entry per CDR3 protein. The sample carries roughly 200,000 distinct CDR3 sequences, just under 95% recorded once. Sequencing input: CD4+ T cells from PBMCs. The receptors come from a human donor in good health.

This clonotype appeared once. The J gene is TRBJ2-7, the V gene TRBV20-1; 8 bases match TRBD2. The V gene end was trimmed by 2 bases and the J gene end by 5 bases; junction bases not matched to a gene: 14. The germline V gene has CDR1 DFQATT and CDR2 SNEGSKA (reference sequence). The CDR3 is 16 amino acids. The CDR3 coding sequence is TGCAGTGCTAGATTCCCCGGGGGTAGCGGGATGAACGAGCAGTACTTC. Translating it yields CSARFPGGSGMNEQYF.

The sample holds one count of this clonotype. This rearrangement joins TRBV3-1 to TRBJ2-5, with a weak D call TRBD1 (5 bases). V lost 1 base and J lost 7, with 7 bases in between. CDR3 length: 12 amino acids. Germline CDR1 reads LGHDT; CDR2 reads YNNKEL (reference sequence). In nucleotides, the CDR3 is TGTGCCAGCAGCCAAGCCCAGGGGACCCAGTACTTC. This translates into CASSQAQGTQYF.

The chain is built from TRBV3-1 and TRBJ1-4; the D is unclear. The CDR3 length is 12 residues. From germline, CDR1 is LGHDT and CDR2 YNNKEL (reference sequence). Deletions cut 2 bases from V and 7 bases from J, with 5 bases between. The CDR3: CASSQLSEKLFF. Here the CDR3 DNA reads TGTGCCAGCAGCCAACTAAGTGAAAAACTGTTTTTT.

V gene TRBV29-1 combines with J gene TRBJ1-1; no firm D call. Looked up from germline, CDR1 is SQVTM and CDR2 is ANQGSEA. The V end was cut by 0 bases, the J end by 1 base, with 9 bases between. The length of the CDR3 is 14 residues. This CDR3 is CSVEDRRRNTEAFF. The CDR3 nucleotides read TGCAGCGTTGAAGATCGGCGCAGGAACACTGAAGCTTTCTTT.

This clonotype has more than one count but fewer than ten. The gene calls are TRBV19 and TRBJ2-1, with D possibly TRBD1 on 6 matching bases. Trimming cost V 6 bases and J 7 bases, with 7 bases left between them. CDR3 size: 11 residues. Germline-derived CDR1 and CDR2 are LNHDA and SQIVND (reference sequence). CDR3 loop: CASRRGNEQFF. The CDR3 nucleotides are TGTGCCAGTAGAAGGGGGAATGAGCAGTTCTTC.